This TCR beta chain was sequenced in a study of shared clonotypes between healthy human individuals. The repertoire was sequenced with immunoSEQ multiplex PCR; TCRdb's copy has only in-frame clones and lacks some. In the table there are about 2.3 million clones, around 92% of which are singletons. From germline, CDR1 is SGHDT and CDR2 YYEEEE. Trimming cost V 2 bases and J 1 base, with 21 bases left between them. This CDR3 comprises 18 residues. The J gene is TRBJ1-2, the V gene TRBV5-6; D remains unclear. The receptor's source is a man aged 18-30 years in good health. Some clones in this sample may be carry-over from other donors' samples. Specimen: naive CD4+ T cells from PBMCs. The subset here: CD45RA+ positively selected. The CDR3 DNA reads TGTGCCAGCAGCTTACGAGCACCCTCCGGGTTTTTTAACTATGGCTACACCTTC. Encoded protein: CASSLRAPSGFFNYGYTF.